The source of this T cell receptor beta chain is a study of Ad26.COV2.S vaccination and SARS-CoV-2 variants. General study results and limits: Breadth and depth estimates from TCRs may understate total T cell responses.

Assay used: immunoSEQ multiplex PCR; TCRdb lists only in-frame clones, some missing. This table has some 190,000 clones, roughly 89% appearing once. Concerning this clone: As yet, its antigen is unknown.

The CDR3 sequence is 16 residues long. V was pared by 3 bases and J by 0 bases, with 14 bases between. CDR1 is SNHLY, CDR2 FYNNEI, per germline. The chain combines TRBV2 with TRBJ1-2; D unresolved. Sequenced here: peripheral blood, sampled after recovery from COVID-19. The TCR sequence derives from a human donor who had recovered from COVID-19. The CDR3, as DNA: TGTGCCAGCAGTGACTCTCCTGGTGGCACTAACTATGGCTACACCTTC. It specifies CASSDSPGGTNYGYTF.